This T cell receptor beta chain was captured in a study of naive and memory T cell subsets. Study-wide findings and caveats: Possibly reflecting memory cells re-expressing CD45RA, a few larger clonotypes occurred in naive repertoires, especially CD8. Over 85% of naive TCR sequences appeared only once, unlike memory subsets.

Concerning this clonotype itself: The antigen remains undetermined.

Two oligonucleotides, mixed equimolar, formed the beta constant-region primer covering TRBC1 and TRBC2. Ligated cDNA was amplified by four rounds of PCR with nested alpha and beta constant-region primers and SP2. The cDNA 3' end received a ligated single-stranded oligonucleotide carrying the SP2 primer and a 12-nucleotide UMI. TCRdb recomputed calls from the UMI-ligation and nested PCR reads with MiXCR, one row per CDR3 protein. Counted here are roughly 140,000 distinct CDR3 sequences, approximately 21% occurring once; the ten biggest clones make up 0.5% to 0.75%. V lost 2 bases and J lost 4, with 14 bases in between. This CDR3 has 15 residues. CDR1 and CDR2 from the germline V gene are MGHRA and YSYEKL.

The clonotype originates from a human donor in good health. The rearrangement joins TRBV4-1 to TRBJ1-2; maybe TRBD1 (5 bases). Material for sequencing was naive CD8+ T cells from blood. The CDR3 region is CASSQSDEGPYGYTF. DNA for the CDR3: TGCGCCAGCAGCCAATCAGATGAGGGGCCCTATGGCTACACCTTC.